The 20 T cell receptor beta chains listed next were all sequenced from one sample in a study of T cells in localized non-small cell lung cancer. The method was immunoSEQ multiplex PCR; TCRdb's version includes in-frame clones alone and lacks a portion of them. The data hold several thousand clones, with 40% to 50% observed a single time. The starting material was lung tumor tissue, obtained before any cancer treatment. The origin of the receptors is a woman aged 40-69 years with stage II squamous cell lung carcinoma.

By frequency in the sample, this clone is medium-sized. The CDR3 loop reads CASSFISGQGKTEAFF. CDR3 in DNA: TGTGCCAGCAGCTTTATATCGGGACAGGGGAAGACTGAAGCTTTCTTT. The chain joins TRBV11-3 to TRBJ1-1, with 10 bases lining up with TRBD1. Per the germline V gene, CDR1 is SGHNT and CDR2 is YENEEA. This CDR3 spans 16 amino acids. V gave up 3 bases and J gave up 5 bases; unmatched junction bases: 9.

This clone was seen only a few times. The rearrangement joins TRBV7-3 to TRBJ2-7; 10 positions match TRBD1. The CDR3 runs to 14 residues. Looked up from germline, CDR1 is SGHTA and CDR2 is FQGTGA. The ends lost 1 base at V and 5 bases at J; junction bases unmatched: 2. Written as DNA, the CDR3 is TGTGCCAGCAGCTTAAGACAGGGGGCGGACGAGCAGTACTTC. Encoded protein: CASSLRQGADEQYF.

The chain employs TRBV19 and TRBJ1-5, with 8 nucleotides matching TRBD1. The CDR3 covers 13 residues. Per the germline V gene, CDR1 is LNHDA and CDR2 is SQIVND (reference sequence). The ends lost 3 bases at V and 7 bases at J; junction bases unmatched: 2. The CDR3 DNA reads TGTGCCAGTAGTATCGGGACAGGACAGCCCCAGCATTTT. It codes for CASSIGTGQPQHF. Full variable domain (remainder filled in from reference TRBV19 and TRBJ1-5): DGGITQSPKYLFRKEGQNVTLSCEQNLNHDAMYWYRQDPGQGLRLIYYSQIVNDFQKGDIAEGYSVSREKKESFPLTVTSAQKNPTAFYLCASSIGTGQPQHFGDGTRLSIL.

This chain joins TRBV10-2 and TRBJ1-1, with TRBD1 matching over 7 bases. This CDR3 is built from 15 residues. The V gene end was trimmed by 0 bases and the J gene end by 5 bases; junction bases not matched to a gene: 6. The germline CDR1 and CDR2 sequences are WSHSY and SAAADI. The CDR3 spells CASSESDRVGTEAFF. CDR3 nucleotides: TGCGCCAGCAGTGAGTCCGACAGGGTCGGAACTGAAGCTTTCTTT.

Only a few counts were recorded for this clone. The chain couples TRBV15 to TRBJ1-4; D possibly corresponds to TRBD1 (5 bases). V dropped 4 bases and J dropped 6 bases, with 12 bases sitting between them. This CDR3 contains 14 residues. Germline CDR1 is LNHNV and CDR2 is YYDKDF (reference sequence). The CDR3 nucleotides read TGTGCCACCAGCACAGGACACTTGGATGAAAAACTGTTTTTT. It codes for CATSTGHLDEKLFF.

The chain links TRBV30 to TRBJ2-7; no clear D. This CDR3 is built from 11 residues. Looked up from germline, CDR1 is GTSNPN and CDR2 is SVGIG (reference sequence). Deletions cut 1 base from V and 6 bases from J, with 7 bases between. The CDR3 sequence is CAWSGMGEQYF. For the CDR3, the DNA is TGTGCCTGGAGTGGTATGGGCGAGCAGTACTTC.

This clone showed up just once. This chain joins TRBV29-1 and TRBJ2-5, with D unresolved. There are 13 residues in the CDR3. V lost 6 bases and J 4 bases, leaving 15 bases between the germline ends. Germline loops: CDR1 SQVTM, CDR2 ANQGSEA. CDR3 residues: CSVARGVGETQYF. In DNA form, the CDR3 reads TGCAGCGTCGCCCGTGGGGTAGGAGAGACCCAGTACTTC.

This clone has more than one count but fewer than ten. The chain is built from TRBV5-1 and TRBJ1-2; 7 bases are a match to TRBD1. V lost 4 bases, J lost 8 bases, and 11 bases stayed unmatched. Germline CDR1 is SGHRS and CDR2 is YFSETQ. The CDR3 spans 14 residues. The CDR3 here is CASSLGQPQAGYTF. The CDR3 DNA reads as TGCGCCAGCAGCCTGGGACAGCCCCAAGCAGGCTACACCTTC. Using reference TRBV5-1 and TRBJ1-2 for the parts outside the CDR3, the full variable domain is KAGVTQTPRYLIKTRGQQVTLSCSPISGHRSVSWYQQTPGQGLQFLFEYFSETQRNKGNFPGRFSGRQFSNSRSEMNVSTLELGDSALYLCASSLGQPQAGYTFGSGTRLTVV.

This rearrangement joins TRBV30 to TRBJ2-3; possibly TRBD2 for D (6 bases). Germline V CDR1 and CDR2: GTSNPN, SVGIG (reference sequence). The CDR3 is 13 residues long. Trimming took 2 bases from V and 1 from J, leaving 7 bases between them. CDR3: CAWSPGGTDTQYF. CDR3 nucleotide sequence: TGTGCCTGGAGTCCGGGGGGCACAGATACGCAGTATTTT.

V and J are TRBV23-1 and TRBJ2-6; 8 nucleotides match TRBD1. TRBV23-1 is marked as an open reading frame, function uncertain. V dropped 0 bases and J dropped 0; count of bases not matched to a gene: 10. This CDR3 has 20 residues. The CDR3 coding sequence is TGCGCCAGCAGTCAATCAGTTCAGGGGGCGGGCAACTCTGGGGCCAACGTCCTGACTTTC. Residues: CASSQSVQGAGNSGANVLTF.

Judged by abundance, this clone is medium-sized. The chain uses TRBV11-3 and TRBJ2-7; D may match TRBD1 or TRBD2 (5 bases each). The CDR3 is 15 amino acids. Germline lookup yields CDR1 SGHNT and CDR2 YENEEA. V gave up 5 bases and J gave up 0 bases, with 14 bases separating them. The CDR3 spells CASSRRGPSSYEQYF. The CDR3 region has the DNA TGTGCCAGCAGCCGCCGGGGCCCCAGCTCCTACGAGCAGTACTTC.

This clone appeared a few times. The V and J genes are TRBV28 and TRBJ1-2, with 9 bases aligning to TRBD1. CDR3 length: 13 residues. The V gene end was trimmed by 8 bases and the J gene end by 5 bases; junction bases not matched to a gene: 6. CDR1 is MDHEN, CDR2 SYDVKM, per germline. CDR3: CASATTGGYGYTF. CDR3 coding DNA: TGTGCCAGCGCTACGACAGGGGGTTATGGCTACACCTTC.

The rearrangement joins TRBV19 to TRBJ1-1; the D is unclear. The CDR3 has 14 residues. Germline V gene sequence: CDR1 LNHDA, CDR2 SQIVND (reference sequence). Trimming removed 5 bases at V and 2 bases at J, with 12 bases between. The chain's CDR3 is CASSPANGNTEAFF. The CDR3 DNA reads TGTGCCAGTAGTCCGGCCAACGGAAACACTGAAGCTTTCTTT.

Only a few counts were recorded for this clone. V is TRBV6-8 and J is TRBJ2-1, with 8 positions matching TRBD2. Germline V CDR1 and CDR2: MNHGY, SAAAGT. The CDR3 spans 14 residues. V lost 0 bases and J lost 15; bases outside the gene matches: 10. The CDR3: CASSYSTGAGALFF. DNA of the CDR3: TGTGCCAGCAGTTACTCGACGGGAGCGGGAGCACTGTTCTTC.

The sample holds a few counts of this clone. This chain uses TRBV6-8 with TRBJ1-3; no reliable D call. The CDR3 runs to 15 residues. V was cut by 6 bases and J by 0 bases, with 12 bases left in between. CDR1 and CDR2 (germline): MNHGY, SAAAGT. The CDR3 reads CASRETQSSGNTIYF. CDR3 in DNA: TGTGCCAGCAGAGAAACACAGAGCTCTGGAAACACCATATATTTT.

V is TRBV18 and J is TRBJ1-1; no definite D call. This CDR3 comprises 14 residues. The germline CDR1 and CDR2 sequences are KGHSH and LQKENI. Trimming shortened V by 0 bases and J by 1 base, and 6 bases separated the two germline ends. CDR3 residues: CASSPPGRNTEAFF. The CDR3 coding sequence is TGTGCCAGCTCACCACCAGGGAGGAACACTGAAGCTTTCTTT.

The genes are TRBV29-1 and TRBJ1-2; 7 positions match TRBD1. Germline V gene data show CDR1 as SQVTM and CDR2 as ANQGSEA. V dropped 5 bases and J dropped 3; count of bases not matched to a gene: 6. This CDR3 spans 13 amino acids. CDR3 region: CSVPRQGDYGYTF. In nucleotides, the CDR3 is TGCAGCGTTCCACGACAGGGAGACTATGGCTACACCTTC.

The rearrangement joins TRBV29-1 to TRBJ1-1; 7 nucleotides line up with TRBD1. Germline CDR1 is SQVTM and CDR2 is ANQGSEA. V lost 6 bases, J lost 3 bases, and 10 bases stayed unmatched. This CDR3 comprises 14 residues. The CDR3 sequence: CSVLRNRGDTEAFF. CDR3 bases: TGCAGCGTCCTCCGAAACAGGGGCGACACTGAAGCTTTCTTT.

The rearrangement links TRBV5-1 to TRBJ1-6; D unclear. This CDR3 has 15 residues. V dropped 3 bases and J dropped 2 bases, with 9 bases sitting between them. From germline, CDR1 is SGHRS and CDR2 YFSETQ. The DNA of the CDR3 is TGCGCCAGCAGCTCCGGGGAGCCCTATAATTCACCCCTCCACTTT. Its translation is CASSSGEPYNSPLHF.

This clone has more than one count but fewer than ten. V and J are TRBV23-1 and TRBJ1-5; D gene ambiguous. TRBV23-1 is an open reading frame, and its role is uncertain. CDR3 size: 15 residues. V was shortened by 2 bases and J by 2 bases, with 10 bases between the two germline ends. CDR3 sequence reads: CASSQLPPRNQPQHF. The CDR3 DNA is TGCGCCAGCAGTCAACTTCCCCCGCGCAATCAGCCCCAGCATTTT.